Included here is one T cell receptor beta chain sequence, with context. The data belong to a study of shared clonotypes between healthy human individuals. Caucasian adults residing in Nashville, Tennessee made up all the donors. Authors' data handling: Filtering of immunoSEQ junctional sequences could not match full-length read filtering. Measured with immunoSEQ multiplex PCR; TCRdb has only the in-frame clones, and not every one. V and J calls and clone size come straight from that table; D and trimming were deduced from the DNA. The sample records about 2,500,000 clones, around nine tenths being singletons. The source is a man younger than 35 in good health. The material sequenced was naive CD4+ T cells sorted from blood. Described subset: CD45RA+ positively selected.

The CDR3 sequence: CASKGQGPDTQYF. CDR3 coding DNA: TGTGCCAGCAAGGGACAGGGTCCAGATACGCAGTATTTT. V and J are TRBV2 and TRBJ2-3, with 9 nucleotides matching TRBD1. V lost 7 bases, J lost 4 bases, and 3 bases stayed unmatched. Germline V gene lookup returns CDR1 SNHLY and CDR2 FYNNEI. This CDR3 contains 13 residues.